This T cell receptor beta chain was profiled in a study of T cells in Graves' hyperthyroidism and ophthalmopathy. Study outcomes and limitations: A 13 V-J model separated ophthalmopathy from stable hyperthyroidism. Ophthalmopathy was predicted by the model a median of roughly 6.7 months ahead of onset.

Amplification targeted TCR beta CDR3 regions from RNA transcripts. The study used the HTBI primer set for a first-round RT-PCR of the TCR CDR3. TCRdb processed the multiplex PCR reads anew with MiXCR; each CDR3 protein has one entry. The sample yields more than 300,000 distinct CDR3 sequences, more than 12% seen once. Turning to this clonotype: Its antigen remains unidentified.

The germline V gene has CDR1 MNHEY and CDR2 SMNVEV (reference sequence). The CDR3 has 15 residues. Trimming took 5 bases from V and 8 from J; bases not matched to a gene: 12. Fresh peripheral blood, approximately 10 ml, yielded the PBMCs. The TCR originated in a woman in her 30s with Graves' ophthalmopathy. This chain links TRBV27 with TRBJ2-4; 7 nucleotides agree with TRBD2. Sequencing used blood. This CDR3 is CASSPLRDYSDIQYF. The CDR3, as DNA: TGTGCCAGCAGTCCCCTACGGGACTATAGTGACATTCAGTACTTC.